Following are 32 T cell receptor delta chains from one sample sequenced in a study of Vδ1+ human thymocytes. Their antigen targets remain unknown. Study conclusions and caveats: Thymic TRG and TRD repertoires appeared highly polyclonal, with Gaussian CDR3 length distributions.

RNA was extracted from the cells and then reverse transcribed. The CDR3 regions were amplified by multiplex PCR from V-gene primers to a constant-region primer. TCRdb repeated clone calling on the multiplex PCR reads with CATT. Of over 45,000 delta-chain clones in the sample, less than 15% are singletons; the top ten hold under 0.5%. Sequenced: Vdelta1+ gamma-delta thymocytes from the thymus. Stated subset: FACS-sorted CD3+ TCRalphabeta- TCRVdelta1+ TCRVdelta2- thymocytes. These receptors all come from a girl in the first two years of life who had congenital heart surgery.

This clone appeared a few times. One junction end does not reproduce the germline sequence, and a read error may be involved. V usage is TRDV1 and J usage is TRDJ1, with 7 bases identical to TRDD3. Germline-derived CDR1 and CDR2 are TSWWSYY and QGS. The length of the CDR3 is 21 residues. CDR3 in DNA: TGTGCTCTTGAGGAACCCACCCGGGAACCTAAGCGCTGGGGGTCCTTCGATAAACTCATCTTT. Its protein is CALEEPTREPKRWGSFDKLIF.

The rearrangement links TRDV1 to TRDJ1; either TRDD2 or TRDD3 may supply D (8 bases each). Per germline, CDR1 TSWWSYY and CDR2 QGS. The CDR3 length is 20 residues. V lost 2 bases to trimming and J lost 0 bases, with 25 bases between them. The CDR3 loop reads CALGETYFLLGIQYTDKLIF. Written as DNA, the CDR3 is TGTGCTCTTGGGGAAACCTACTTCCTACTGGGGATACAGTACACCGATAAACTCATCTTT.

This clone was detected a few times. The chain employs TRDV1 and TRDJ1, with 10 bases matching TRDD3. The germline V gene encodes CDR1 TSWWSYY and CDR2 QGS. This CDR3 spans 19 amino acids. The V gene end was trimmed by 1 base and the J gene end by 4 bases; junction bases not matched to a gene: 15. The CDR3 coding sequence is TGTGCTCTTGGGGAACCAGGGAATTGGGGGATACTCGGGAACGATAAACTCATCTTT. Protein: CALGEPGNWGILGNDKLIF.

The chain joins TRDV1 to TRDJ1; D is possibly TRDD3 (5 bases). V lost 2 bases and J lost 6, with 19 bases in between. Germline V CDR1 and CDR2: TSWWSYY, QGS. CDR3 size: 16 residues. Here the CDR3 DNA reads TGTGCTCTTGGGGAAGCCTATTCCGGGGGCTGCAATAAACTCATCTTT. Translating gives CALGEAYSGGCNKLIF.

The sample holds a few counts of this clone. The rearrangement links TRDV1 to TRDJ1; 13 positions agree with TRDD3. V was pared by 0 bases and J by 4 bases, with 5 bases of the junction left unmatched. The CDR3 has 17 residues. Germline CDR1 TSWWSYY, CDR2 QGS. This CDR3 is CALGELHWGIRNDKLIF. The CDR3 nucleotides are TGTGCTCTTGGGGAACTACACTGGGGGATACGGAACGATAAACTCATCTTT.

This clone showed up just a few times. The chain carries TRDV1 and TRDJ1; 11 nucleotides agree with TRDD3. This CDR3 is 17 amino acids long. V shed 5 bases, J shed 0 bases, and the junction held 8 bases outside the gene matches. In germline, CDR1 is TSWWSYY, CDR2 QGS. The CDR3 DNA reads as TGTGCTCTTGGGCTTAACTGGGGGATAAGGGACACCGATAAACTCATCTTT. Translating gives CALGLNWGIRDTDKLIF.

A remark on this clone: At the DNA level, this CDR3 is encoded by other sequences in the same sample as well. The chain links TRDV1 to TRDJ1, with 8 bases matching TRDD3. The CDR3 is 13 amino acids. J was trimmed by 2 bases and V by 8 bases; bases with no gene match: 4. Germline V CDR1 and CDR2: TSWWSYY, QGS. The CDR3 loop is CALPNWGTDKLIF. In DNA, the CDR3 is TGTGCTCTTCCCAACTGGGGGACCGATAAACTCATCTTT.

This clone was detected only a few times. A junction boundary mismatches the germline segment, possibly from a read error. The V gene is TRDV1, the J gene TRDJ1; 13 nucleotides match TRDD3. The CDR3 consists of 26 residues. Germline-derived CDR1 and CDR2 are TSWWSYY and QGS. The CDR3 sequence: CALGELAYRTALLGDTVKGYTDKLIF. The CDR3 coding sequence is TGTGCCCTTGGGGAACTCGCCTACCGAACTGCCTTACTGGGGGATACGGTCAAGGGGTACACCGATAAACTCATCTTT.

Concerning this clone itself: One junction end disagrees with the germline gene, perhaps due to a read error. The chain combines TRDV1 with TRDJ1; tentative D call: TRDD3 (6 bases). This CDR3 has 23 amino acids. The germline gives CDR1 TSWWSYY, CDR2 QGS. CDR3 amino acids: CAVGELNILGWGPLKGGTDKLIF. In nucleotides, the CDR3 is TGTGCTGTTGGGGAACTTAACATCTTGGGCTGGGGACCTCTCAAGGGGGGCACCGATAAACTCATCTTT.

This clone has a handful of counts. The chain joins TRDV2 to TRDJ1, with TRDD3 matching over 13 bases. From germline, CDR1 is GEAIGNYY and CDR2 EKD. J gave up 0 bases and V 1 base, and 13 bases lay outside the gene matches. This CDR3 has 20 residues. CDR3 protein: CACDTFPLGDTGKYTDKLIF. CDR3 nucleotides: TGTGCCTGTGACACTTTCCCACTGGGGGATACGGGGAAGTACACCGATAAACTCATCTTT.

This clone appeared a few times. The rearrangement uses TRDV1 and TRDJ1; 8 bases fit TRDD3. With 3 bases clipped from V and 4 bases from J, the junction kept 31 bases outside the gene matches. Germline CDR1 is TSWWSYY and CDR2 is QGS. CDR3 length: 23 residues. The CDR3 coding sequence is TGTGCTCTTGGGGACCCCCGAGGCCTTCTTGATCTGGGGGAGCCTCTCATGGGCGATAAACTCATCTTT. Protein product: CALGDPRGLLDLGEPLMGDKLIF.

This rearrangement joins TRDV2 to TRDJ1; 8 bases fit TRDD3. The ends lost 8 bases at V and 0 bases at J; junction bases unmatched: 10. The CDR3 spans 15 residues. CDR1 and CDR2 (germline): GEAIGNYY, EKD. The CDR3 DNA reads TGTGCCTACTGGGGGCTTCTGGCGTACACCGATAAACTCATCTTT. Amino acids: CAYWGLLAYTDKLIF.

The chain has TRDV1 and TRDJ1; 7 nucleotides agree with TRDD3. The CDR3 has 17 amino acids. With V trimmed by 4 bases and J by 1 base, 12 bases remained unmatched. CDR1 and CDR2 (germline): TSWWSYY, QGS. CDR3 in DNA: TGTGCTCTTGGGGGGTGGCTGGGCTGGGGGGGCACCGATAAACTCATCTTT. It specifies CALGGWLGWGGTDKLIF.

The chain has TRDV1 and TRDJ1; 10 positions match TRDD3. Trimming cost V 1 base and J 0 bases; bases outside gene matches: 14. The CDR3 runs to 20 residues. Per the germline V gene, CDR1 is TSWWSYY and CDR2 is QGS. The CDR3: CALGEQPRGIRGAYTDKLIF. The CDR3 DNA follows: TGTGCTCTTGGGGAACAACCCCGGGGGATACGCGGTGCGTACACCGATAAACTCATCTTT.

This clone was detected only once. The chain recombines TRDV2 with TRDJ1, with D possibly TRDD3 on 9 matching bases. Germline values: CDR1 GEAIGNYY, CDR2 EKD. The CDR3 extends over 23 amino acids. Trimming stripped 0 bases from V and 0 bases from J, with 34 bases between. The chain's CDR3 is CACDTALPTVLGEDDPYTDKLIF. CDR3 DNA: TGTGCCTGTGACACCGCGCTTCCTACGGTACTGGGGGAGGACGACCCGTACACCGATAAACTCATCTTT.

This chain joins TRDV1 and TRDJ1; D is perhaps TRDD2 (5 bases). The CDR3 extends over 17 amino acids. Germline V gene data show CDR1 as TSWWSYY and CDR2 as QGS. Between the trimmed V and J ends, which lost 0 bases and 3 bases, there was a span of 17 bases. The CDR3 spells CALGELTRRPTSDKLIF. The CDR3 bases are TGTGCTCTTGGGGAACTAACCCGACGCCCTACGTCCGATAAACTCATCTTT.

This clone was counted a few times. The chain has TRDV1 and TRDJ1, with 13 positions matching TRDD3. CDR3 length: 26 residues. CDR1 TSWWSYY and CDR2 QGS come from the germline V gene. V was clipped by 2 bases and J by 0 bases; unmatched bases: 30. The CDR3 DNA reads TGTGCTCTTGGGGAAAAAAGGTTTGTAGACCTCGTACTGGGGGATACGCGACACCAGTACACCGATAAACTCATCTTT. Amino acid sequence: CALGEKRFVDLVLGDTRHQYTDKLIF.

This chain joins TRDV1 and TRDJ1; 7 bases line up with TRDD3. The V segment lost 3 bases and the J segment 0 bases; nucleotides outside the gene matches: 19. Germline V CDR1 and CDR2: TSWWSYY, QGS. The CDR3 consists of 20 residues. The DNA for the CDR3 is TGTGCTCTTGGGGACGACACGGGGGATTCAGACTCTTCGTACACCGATAAACTCATCTTT. It yields the protein CALGDDTGDSDSSYTDKLIF.

V is TRDV1 and J is TRDJ1; 11 bases match TRDD3. CDR1 is TSWWSYY and CDR2 is QGS in the germline V gene. This CDR3 contains 20 residues. Germline trimming cut 4 bases from V and 4 bases from J; bases unmatched to any gene: 20. DNA for the CDR3: TGTGCTCTTGGGGGTTCCTACCTTATTCTTGGGGGATACGCGATCGATAAACTCATCTTT. It encodes CALGGSYLILGGYAIDKLIF.

This clone appeared a few times. The chain has TRDV1 and TRDJ1; 9 bases line up with TRDD3. The CDR3 is 24 amino acids. Trimming at V came to 5 bases and at J to 0 bases, leaving 31 bases not matched to a gene. Germline loops: CDR1 TSWWSYY, CDR2 QGS. CDR3 in amino acids: CALGKSPPKGGWGIRYANTDKLIF. The CDR3 bases are TGTGCTCTTGGGAAATCCCCGCCCAAAGGGGGCTGGGGGATTCGGTATGCTAACACCGATAAACTCATCTTT.

This chain links TRDV1 with TRDJ1; TRDD3 matches 11 bases. Germline-derived CDR1 and CDR2 are TSWWSYY and QGS. This CDR3 has 23 amino acids. V lost 2 bases to trimming and J lost 0 bases; unmatched junction nucleotides: 23. CDR3 sequence: CALGETHTYWGIRGAPYTDKLIF. The CDR3 DNA reads TGTGCTCTTGGGGAAACTCACACTTACTGGGGGATAAGAGGGGCACCGTACACCGATAAACTCATCTTT.

V usage is TRDV1 and J usage is TRDJ1, with D maybe TRDD3 (5 bases). Germline loops: CDR1 TSWWSYY, CDR2 QGS. The CDR3 runs 20 residues. V was pared by 2 bases and J by 5 bases, with 30 bases between. CDR3 in DNA: TGTGCTCTTGGGGAATGGGGAGCCTCCCTCAACCAACCTGACCTGGATAAACTCATCTTT. Protein product: CALGEWGASLNQPDLDKLIF.

The rearrangement links TRDV1 to TRDJ1, with a possible D match to TRDD3 (10 bases). With 4 bases removed from V and 6 bases from J, the gap between germline ends came to 30 bases. CDR3 length equals 19 residues. Germline V lookup: CDR1 TSWWSYY, CDR2 QGS. CDR3 DNA sequence: TGTGCTCTTGGGGCCCTTCCTACAACACGCAGTGGGGGATACTATAAACTCATCTTT. It is translated as CALGALPTTRSGGYYKLIF.

This clone occurred a few times. The chain joins TRDV1 to TRDJ1; possibly TRDD2 or TRDD3 for D (5 bases each). V was shortened by 1 base and J by 2 bases, with 38 bases between the two germline ends. CDR3 length: 24 residues. Germline V gene sequence: CDR1 TSWWSYY, CDR2 QGS. The CDR3, as DNA: TGTGCTCTTGGGGAACCCCGGGCCTTCGCCATTTCTTACCCGAGAGGGGGCGTTACCGATAAACTCATCTTT. Translating gives CALGEPRAFAISYPRGGVTDKLIF.

This rearrangement joins TRDV1 to TRDJ1, with TRDD3 matching over 9 bases. The CDR3 runs 16 residues. Germline-derived CDR1 and CDR2 are TSWWSYY and QGS. The ends lost 1 base at V and 5 bases at J; junction bases unmatched: 8. CDR3 nucleotides: TGTGCTCTTGGGGAACGCCATTACTGGGGGAAAGATAAACTCATCTTT. Protein: CALGERHYWGKDKLIF.

A single count supports this clone. The chain is built from TRDV1 and TRDJ1; 7 positions match TRDD3. The CDR3 runs 19 residues. CDR1 and CDR2 from the germline V gene are TSWWSYY and QGS. Trimming took 0 bases from V and 2 from J; bases not matched to a gene: 15. CDR3 amino acids: CALGELVLTPTGVTDKLIF. The CDR3 nucleotides are TGTGCTCTTGGGGAACTAGTTCTGACGCCCACTGGGGTAACCGATAAACTCATCTTT.

The sample holds a few counts of this clone. This chain uses TRDV1 with TRDJ1, with TRDD2 matching 9 bases. There are 23 residues in the CDR3. V was clipped by 2 bases and J by 0 bases; unmatched bases: 25. Germline assignment: CDR1 TSWWSYY and CDR2 QGS. The CDR3 spells CALGEAEPLLLPTVGQYTDKLIF. In DNA form, the CDR3 reads TGTGCTCTTGGGGAAGCGGAACCCCTGCTCCTTCCTACAGTAGGACAGTACACCGATAAACTCATCTTT.

This clone occurred a few times. The rearrangement joins TRDV1 to TRDJ1; 8 bases are a match to TRDD2. Trimming at V came to 5 bases and at J to 2 bases, leaving 13 bases not matched to a gene. This CDR3 is 17 amino acids long. The germline V gene encodes CDR1 TSWWSYY and CDR2 QGS. CDR3 in DNA: TGTGCTCTTGGGAAGGCCTTCCTAACATATTCGACCGATAAACTCATCTTT. Protein sequence: CALGKAFLTYSTDKLIF.

The V and J genes are TRDV1 and TRDJ1; 12 positions match TRDD3. CDR1 TSWWSYY and CDR2 QGS come from the germline V gene. The CDR3 has 21 amino acids. V lost 0 bases to trimming and J lost 4 bases; unmatched junction nucleotides: 18. Written as DNA, the CDR3 is TGTGCTCTTGGGGAACTGAGAACTGGGGGATACAGCGCTTCAGTCGGCGATAAACTCATCTTT. Its translation is CALGELRTGGYSASVGDKLIF.

This clone was found a few times. This chain links TRDV1 with TRDJ1, with 8 bases aligning to TRDD3. This CDR3 is built from 20 residues. From germline, CDR1 is TSWWSYY and CDR2 QGS. The J segment lost 0 bases and the V segment lost 6 bases, leaving 21 bases of the junction unmatched. For the CDR3, the DNA is TGTGCTCTTGGTCGCCGGCCTTCTTTTCTACTGGGGGCCAACACCGATAAACTCATCTTT. It translates to CALGRRPSFLLGANTDKLIF.

This clone was seen a handful of times. V usage is TRDV1 and J usage is TRDJ1; D uncertain. V was pared by 3 bases and J by 5 bases, with 31 bases between. Germline V gives CDR1 TSWWSYY, CDR2 QGS. This CDR3 region has 20 residues. The DNA of the CDR3 is TGTGCTCTTGGGGACACAAAGGGGCCCCGGGGCCTCTATCCGACTGATAAACTCATCTTT. It is translated as CALGDTKGPRGLYPTDKLIF.

The chain combines TRDV1 with TRDJ1; 9 bases match TRDD3. The CDR3 covers 15 residues. Germline V lookup: CDR1 TSWWSYY, CDR2 QGS. Trimming cost V 8 bases and J 0 bases; bases outside gene matches: 7. CDR3 DNA sequence: TGTGCTCTTTCGGGGGATACAACGTACACCGATAAACTCATCTTT. Encoded protein: CALSGDTTYTDKLIF.